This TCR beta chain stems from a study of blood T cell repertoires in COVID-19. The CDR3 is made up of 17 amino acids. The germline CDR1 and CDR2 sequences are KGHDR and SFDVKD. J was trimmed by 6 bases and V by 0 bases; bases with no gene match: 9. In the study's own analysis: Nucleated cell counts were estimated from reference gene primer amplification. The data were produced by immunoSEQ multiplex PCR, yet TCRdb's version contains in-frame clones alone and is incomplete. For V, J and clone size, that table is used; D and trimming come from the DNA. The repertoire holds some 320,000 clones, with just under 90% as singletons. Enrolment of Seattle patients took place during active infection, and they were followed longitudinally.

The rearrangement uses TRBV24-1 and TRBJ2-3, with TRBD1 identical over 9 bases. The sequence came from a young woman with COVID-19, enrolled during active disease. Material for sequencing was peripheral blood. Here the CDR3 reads CATSDLSRDRVMDTQYF. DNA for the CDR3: TGTGCCACCAGTGATTTGTCCCGGGACAGGGTAATGGATACGCAGTATTTT.